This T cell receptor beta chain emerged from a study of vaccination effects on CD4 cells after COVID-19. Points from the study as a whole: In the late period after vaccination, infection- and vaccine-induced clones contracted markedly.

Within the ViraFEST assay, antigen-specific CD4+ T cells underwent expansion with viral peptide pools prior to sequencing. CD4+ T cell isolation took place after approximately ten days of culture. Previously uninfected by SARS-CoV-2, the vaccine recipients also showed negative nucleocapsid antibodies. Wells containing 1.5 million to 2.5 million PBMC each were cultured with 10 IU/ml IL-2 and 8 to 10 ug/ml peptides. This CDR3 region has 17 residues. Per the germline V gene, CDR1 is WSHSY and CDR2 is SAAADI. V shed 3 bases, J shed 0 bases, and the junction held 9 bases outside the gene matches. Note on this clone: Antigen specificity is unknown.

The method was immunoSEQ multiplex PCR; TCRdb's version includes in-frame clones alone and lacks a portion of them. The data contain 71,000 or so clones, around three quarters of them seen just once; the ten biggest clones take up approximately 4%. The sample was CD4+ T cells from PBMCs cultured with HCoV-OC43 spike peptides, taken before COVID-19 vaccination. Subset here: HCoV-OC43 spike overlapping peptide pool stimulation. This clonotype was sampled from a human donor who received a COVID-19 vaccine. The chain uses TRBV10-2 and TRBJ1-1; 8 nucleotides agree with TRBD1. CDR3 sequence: CASSETNRGIMNTEAFF. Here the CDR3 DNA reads TGCGCCAGCAGTGAAACCAACAGGGGGATCATGAACACTGAAGCTTTCTTT.